This TCR beta chain came from a study of blood T cell repertoires in COVID-19 (dated by TCRdb to the early 2020s). About the investigation overall: The collaborator samples originated in the United States, Italy and Spain and spanned the acute and convalescent phases of COVID-19. The prospective study material was composed of cDNA or gDNA derived from T cells, B-cell-depleted T cells, or PBMCs. Subjects who had been exposed to COVID-19, were actively infected with it, or had recovered from it provided the deeply sampled blood TCRbeta repertoires that made up the dataset. The repertoires were made available in a free public database intended to serve as a resource for research on the immune response to SARS-CoV-2. Samples were obtained from the ongoing ImmuneRACE study (first 160 participants) and from 1,254 subjects provided by 6 global collaborators. Nearly every sample came with metadata listing a de-identified subject ID, COVID-19 status, age in years and sex. Where available, HLA class I and class II types were taken from metadata supplied by the sample provider and were not determined by assay-based typing. Summary of the overall study and its limitations: How much clinical and demographic metadata was included differed by source and by participant, and the metadata was provided uncurated.

Collaborating institutions collected whole blood in K2EDTA tubes following their own protocols. For TCRbeta analysis, collaborator samples were shipped as frozen whole blood, as isolated PBMCs, or as DNA extracted from either sample type. The germline V gene sets CDR1 to MGHDK and CDR2 to SYGVNS. The CDR3 has 13 amino acids, counting the end cysteine and phenylalanine. The read is trimmed to its CDR3 DNA, 39 bases read in frame from base 1. V is pared back by 3 bases and J by 1 base, with 6 bases lying between the germline termini. In the case of this clone: This receptor's antigen is unknown. Within one base of it there is no much larger clone, and no base qualities were kept.

The immunoSEQ Assay, a bias-controlled multiplex PCR, was used to amplify TCRbeta CDR3 regions from genomic DNA. In the original analysis: Nucleated cell counts per sample were estimated from amplification of reference gene primers within the assay. To quantify the absolute abundance of each unique TCRbeta CDR3 rearrangement, sequence reads were collapsed and filtered. For each sample, productive Simpson clonality was calculated as the square root of Simpson's diversity index over productive rearrangements. TCRdb's version of the immuneACCESS table is confined to in-frame rearrangements and falls short of the full clone set. An unresolved V gene accounts for under half of the shortfall where checked; the remainder is of unknown origin. Clone size and V and J calls were adopted from that table, with D and trimming inferred from the DNA. Present in this sample are roughly 200,000 clones, roughly 73% of which were seen just once. Of the sample, approximately 3% falls within the top ten clones.

The TCR comes from a woman aged 80 or older with active or convalescent COVID-19. Input material: peripheral blood. The chain is assembled from TRBV25-1 and TRBJ1-1; no D gene can be assigned with confidence. The DNA is as follows: TGTGCCAGCAGTGATTGGAGGAACACTGAAGCTTTCTTT. It translates to CASSDWRNTEAFF. Outside the CDR3, residues come from the reference TRBV25-1 and TRBJ1-1 proteins, so the full variable domain is: EADIYQTPRYLVIGTGKKITLECSQTMGHDKMYWYQQDPGMELHLIHYSYGVNSTEKGDLSSESTVSRIRTEHFPLTLESARPSHTSQYLCASSDWRNTEAFFGQGTRLTVV.